This note documents a single T cell receptor beta chain sequence. Libraries were prepared by immunoSEQ multiplex PCR; TCRdb keeps only in-frame clonotypes and omits some of them. The data hold 25,000 to 40,000 clones, with around 90% observed a single time. The source of the sample is a study of technical replicates of blood from a handful of donors. What was sequenced was PBMCs. The sequence was collected from a human donor in good health. Some clones in this sample may be carry-over from other donors' samples.

The CDR3 reads CAWSFQGDQPQHF. The CDR3 coding sequence is TGTGCCTGGAGTTTTCAGGGGGATCAGCCCCAGCATTTT. This sequence joins TRBV30 and TRBJ1-5; 7 bases map to TRBD1. Germline V gene lookup returns CDR1 GTSNPN and CDR2 SVGIG (reference sequence). The junction had 3 bases not matched to a gene; V was cut back by 2 bases and J by 5 bases. The CDR3 is made up of 13 amino acids.